Sequencing of this T cell receptor beta chain was carried out in a study of T cell responses to AZD1222 COVID-19 vaccine. Assay: immunoSEQ multiplex PCR; the TCRdb copy retains only in-frame clones and omits some. The table shows some 190,000 clones, with about 95% occurring only once. Study-wide points: Vaccination with two AZD1222 doses was followed by a rise in Spike-specific TCR breadth and depth. Unmutated variant regions reportedly attract nearly half of all spike-specific TCRs. Researchers report vaccine-associated CD4 TCRs spanning spike, with dominance at 160-218 and 743-854.

Losses at the gene ends were 5 bases for V and 2 bases for J; bases not matched to a gene: 2. Per the germline V gene, CDR1 is MNHEY and CDR2 is SMNVEV (reference sequence). This CDR3 contains 13 residues. On this clone: Its antigen is unidentified.

This TCR was sampled from an adult who received the MenACWY meningococcal vaccine as a control. The chain is built from TRBV27 and TRBJ1-1; TRBD1 agrees at 7 bases. Sequenced here: peripheral blood, sampled 28 days after the second dose of the MenACWY control vaccine. This CDR3 reads CASSTGANTEAFF. The CDR3 region has the DNA TGTGCCAGCAGTACAGGGGCAAACACTGAAGCTTTCTTT.